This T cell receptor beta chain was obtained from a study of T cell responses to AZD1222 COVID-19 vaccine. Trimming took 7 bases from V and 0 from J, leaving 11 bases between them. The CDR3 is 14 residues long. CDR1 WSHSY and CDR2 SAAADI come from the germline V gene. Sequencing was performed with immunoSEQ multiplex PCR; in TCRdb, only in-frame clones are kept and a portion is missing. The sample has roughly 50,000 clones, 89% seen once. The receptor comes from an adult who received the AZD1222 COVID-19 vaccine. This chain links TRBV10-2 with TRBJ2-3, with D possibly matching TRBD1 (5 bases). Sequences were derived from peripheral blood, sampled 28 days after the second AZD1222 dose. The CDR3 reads CASKGNISTDTQYF. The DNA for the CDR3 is TGCGCCAGCAAGGGGAACATAAGCACAGATACGCAGTATTTT.